The 31 T cell receptor beta chains below come from one sample, sequenced in a study of regulatory T cells in long-lasting Graves disease. Arm-PCR of CDR3 regions and iRepertoire HTBI primers were used to build TCR beta libraries. TCRdb recomputed calls from the multiplex PCR reads with MiXCR, one row per CDR3 protein. The sample records 450,000 or so distinct CDR3 sequences, less than 25% being singletons. Time point specified: persistent/refractory GD, antithyroid drugs over 5 years with positive TRAb. RNA from PBMCs was the source of the TCR library. Here the sequenced sample was peripheral blood mononuclear cells (PBMCs), taken when the disease was refractory, from a patient treated with antithyroid drugs. Source of these receptors: a female donor with Graves disease.

This clonotype was seen at least ten times. The rearrangement links TRBV28 to TRBJ1-2, with D perhaps matching TRBD1 (6 bases). The CDR3 runs to 15 residues. Trimming removed 5 bases from V and 1 base from J, with 14 bases in between. Germline loops: CDR1 MDHEN, CDR2 SYDVKM. CDR3 in DNA: TGTGCCAGCAGTGAATTTTGGACAGATAACTATGGCTACACCTTC. As protein: CASSEFWTDNYGYTF.

This clonotype was seen many times. J is TRBJ2-2 and V is TRBV20-1; 10 nucleotides match TRBD1. The CDR3 is 14 amino acids. Germline V gene data show CDR1 as DFQATT and CDR2 as SNEGSKA (reference sequence). The J segment lost 7 bases and the V segment lost 4 bases, leaving 6 bases of the junction unmatched. The CDR3 coding sequence is TGCAGTGCTACTGGGACAGGGGCTGGCGGGGAGCTGTTTTTT. Protein: CSATGTGAGGELFF.

In its sample, this clonotype was seen many times. The chain links TRBV6-1 to TRBJ1-4, with D hard to call. Germline V gives CDR1 MNHNS, CDR2 SASEGT. This CDR3 is 14 amino acids long. The ends were cut back, 7 bases at V and 3 bases at J, with 12 bases in the middle. CDR3: CASKLGPPNEKLFF. CDR3 sequence (DNA): TGTGCCAGCAAGCTAGGCCCCCCTAATGAAAAACTGTTTTTT.

This clonotype has a count of ten or more. The chain recombines TRBV7-8 with TRBJ1-5, with 11 positions matching TRBD1. Trimming cost V 7 bases and J 2 bases; bases outside gene matches: 7. The CDR3 is 16 residues long. Germline-derived CDR1 and CDR2 are SGHVS and FQNEAQ. CDR3: CASNSGTGGGNQPQHF. In DNA form, the CDR3 reads TGTGCCAGCAACTCCGGGACAGGGGGAGGCAATCAGCCCCAGCATTTT.

The V and J genes are TRBV7-9 and TRBJ1-4; maybe TRBD1 (5 bases). Trimming removed 9 bases at V and 8 bases at J, with 16 bases between. Germline CDR1 SEHNR, CDR2 FQNEAQ (reference sequence). CDR3 length: 13 amino acids. CDR3 in amino acids: CASLGWGSEKLFF. The CDR3 bases are TGTGCCAGTCTGGGGTGGGGGAGCGAAAAACTGTTTTTT.

Many counts were recorded for this clonotype. The chain employs TRBV7-8 and TRBJ2-2; the match to TRBD1 covers 7 bases. This CDR3 is 14 amino acids long. Germline V gene lookup returns CDR1 SGHVS and CDR2 FQNEAQ. V lost 8 bases to trimming and J lost 0 bases; unmatched junction nucleotides: 3. CDR3 amino acids: CASRDSPNTGELFF. As DNA, the CDR3 is TGTGCCAGCCGGGACAGCCCGAACACCGGGGAGCTGTTTTTT.

This clonotype was counted at least ten times. The J gene is TRBJ1-1, the V gene TRBV27; TRBD1 matches at 9 bases. Trimming cost V 2 bases and J 1 base; bases outside gene matches: 2. CDR3 length: 15 amino acids. The V gene's germline CDR1 is MNHEY and CDR2 SMNVEV (reference sequence). The CDR3 protein is CASSLGTGWNTEAFF. CDR3 in DNA: TGTGCCAGCAGTTTAGGGACAGGGTGGAACACTGAAGCTTTCTTT.

In this sample, this clonotype turned up many times. CDR3: CAWTGSFETQYF. The CDR3 DNA reads TGTGCCTGGACCGGGAGTTTCGAGACCCAGTACTTC. This chain joins TRBV30 and TRBJ2-5; maybe TRBD2 (6 bases). The V and J ends lost 4 bases and 5 bases respectively, with 11 bases between them. The CDR3 covers 12 residues. Germline lookup yields CDR1 GTSNPN and CDR2 SVGIG (reference sequence).

A word on this clonotype: This sequence may be a read error, since a much larger clone differs from it by one base. Because it lacks the conserved phenylalanine or tryptophan at the end, this CDR3 is likely a read error. The CDR3 nucleotides read TGTGCCAGCAGTTCACCGGGACAGGGGTGGCAGTACTCC. This translates into CASSSPGQGWQYS. The gene calls are TRBV28 and TRBJ2-7; TRBD1 matches 10 bases. Germline CDR1 MDHEN, CDR2 SYDVKM. V dropped 4 bases and J dropped 9; count of bases not matched to a gene: 6. The CDR3 spans 13 residues.

This clonotype has just a few counts. V and J are TRBV18 and TRBJ2-7; 8 bases agree with TRBD2. Germline CDR1 reads KGHSH; CDR2 reads LQKENI. The CDR3 sequence is 17 residues long. Trimming cost V 1 base and J 2 bases; bases outside gene matches: 10. CDR3 DNA: TGTGCCAGCTCACCACGGGGTCTGGCGGGAGGCACCTACGAGCAGTACTTC. Its protein is CASSPRGLAGGTYEQYF.

The sample holds many counts of this clonotype. J is TRBJ2-2 and V is TRBV11-2, with D possibly being TRBD1 (5 bases). Germline values: CDR1 SGHAT, CDR2 FQNNGV. This CDR3 has 17 amino acids. With 1 base removed from V and 7 bases from J, the gap between germline ends came to 19 bases. The CDR3 DNA reads as TGTGCCAGCAGCTTAGTTAAACAGGATCCTCTGAACGGGGAGCTGTTTTTT. This translates into CASSLVKQDPLNGELFF.

The chain carries TRBV6-1 and TRBJ2-2; D is uncertain. CDR1 and CDR2 (germline): MNHNS, SASEGT. V was pared by 9 bases and J by 1 base, with 6 bases between. This CDR3 has 12 residues. The CDR3 spells CASVLNTGELFF. CDR3 DNA sequence: TGTGCCAGTGTCCTGAACACCGGGGAGCTGTTTTTT.

Concerning this clonotype: A much more abundant neighbour one base away suggests this may be a read error. The rearrangement joins TRBV19 to TRBJ1-1, with 9 bases matching TRBD1. This CDR3 has 15 amino acids. Losses at the gene ends were 5 bases for V and 6 bases for J; bases not matched to a gene: 10. CDR1 and CDR2 (germline): LNHDA, SQIVND (reference sequence). CDR3 bases: TGTGCCAGTAGTCTCCGGGACAGGGTAGACGCTGAAGCTTTCTTT. Amino acid sequence: CASSLRDRVDAEAFF.

This clonotype was seen many times. This chain connects TRBV30 to TRBJ2-5, with a tentative D call TRBD2 (5 bases). CDR3 size: 14 residues. V was trimmed by 0 bases and J by 7 bases, leaving 15 bases between them. Germline loops: CDR1 GTSNPN, CDR2 SVGIG (reference sequence). The DNA for the CDR3 is TGTGCCTGGAGTGTACGAGGGTCCAAGGGGACCCAGTACTTC. Translating it yields CAWSVRGSKGTQYF.

This clonotype occurred many times. The chain uses TRBV11-2 and TRBJ1-1, with 11 nucleotides matching TRBD1. V lost 6 bases, J lost 4 bases, and 4 bases stayed unmatched. The CDR3 covers 14 residues. The germline V gene has CDR1 SGHAT and CDR2 FQNNGV. CDR3 DNA sequence: TGTGCCAGCAGACGGACAGGGGGCGGCACTGAAGCTTTCTTT. Translating it yields CASRRTGGGTEAFF.

This chain connects TRBV19 to TRBJ1-1; D not certain. V was shortened by 4 bases and J by 1 base, with 7 bases between the two germline ends. CDR3 length: 13 residues. Germline CDR1 LNHDA, CDR2 SQIVND (reference sequence). CDR3 residues: CASSTRANTEAFF. CDR3 nucleotides: TGTGCCAGTAGTACTCGTGCGAACACTGAAGCTTTCTTT.

There are many counts of this clonotype. The DNA of the CDR3 is TGTGCCAGCAGTCCGGACAGGAACACCAGAGGCATTCAGTACTTC. Its translation is CASSPDRNTRGIQYF. The rearrangement links TRBV28 to TRBJ2-4; TRBD1 matches at 7 bases. Losses at the gene ends were 5 bases for V and 9 bases for J; bases not matched to a gene: 13. Germline V gene sequence: CDR1 MDHEN, CDR2 SYDVKM. CDR3 length equals 15 residues. Together with reference TRBV28 and TRBJ2-4, the CDR3 gives the full variable domain: DVKVTQSSRYLVKRTGEKVFLECVQDMDHENMFWYRQDPGLGLRLIYFSYDVKMKEKGDIPEGYSVSREKKERFSLILESASTNQTSMYLCASSPDRNTRGIQYFGAGTRLSVL.

This clonotype was detected many times. The chain links TRBV6-5 to TRBJ2-7, with D unclear. The V and J ends lost 2 bases and 2 bases respectively, with 10 bases between them. Germline assignment: CDR1 MNHEY and CDR2 SVGAGI. This CDR3 contains 14 residues. The CDR3 nucleotides are TGTGCCAGCAGTTACGCGCCAGGAACCTACGAGCAGTACTTC. Its translation is CASSYAPGTYEQYF.

This clonotype was counted at least ten times. The chain joins TRBV29-1 to TRBJ2-5; no reliable D call. Germline V lookup: CDR1 SQVTM, CDR2 ANQGSEA. V lost 7 bases and J 4 bases, leaving 13 bases between the germline ends. The CDR3 is made up of 12 amino acids. The CDR3 here is CSGNPGVETQYF. DNA for the CDR3: TGCAGCGGCAATCCGGGTGTAGAGACCCAGTACTTC. Full variable domain (rest looked up from reference TRBV29-1 and TRBJ2-5): SAVISQKPSRDICQRGTSLTIQCQVDSQVTMMFWYRQQPGQSLTLIATANQGSEATYESGFVIDKFPISRPNLTFSTLTVSNMSPEDSSIYLCSGNPGVETQYFGPGTRLLVL.

In its sample, this clonotype was seen many times. The V call is TRBV24-1, the J call TRBJ2-2; 7 bases are shared with TRBD1. J gave up 1 base and V 3 bases, and 4 bases lay outside the gene matches. CDR3 length equals 16 residues. Looked up from germline, CDR1 is KGHDR and CDR2 is SFDVKD. The DNA for the CDR3 is TGTGCCACCAGTGATACGCGACAGGGGAACACCGGGGAGCTGTTTTTT. Translated: CATSDTRQGNTGELFF.

This clonotype was counted ten times or more. The chain couples TRBV27 to TRBJ1-5, with no clear D. This CDR3 region has 15 residues. Trimming left V 5 bases short and J 3 bases short, with 14 bases between. Germline V gene lookup returns CDR1 MNHEY and CDR2 SMNVEV (reference sequence). The CDR3 spells CASSALGPNNQPQHF. The CDR3 DNA reads TGTGCCAGCAGTGCCCTAGGGCCCAACAATCAGCCCCAGCATTTT.

The J gene is TRBJ1-1, the V gene TRBV5-5, with a tentative D call TRBD1 (5 bases). The CDR3 sequence is 13 residues long. The V end lost 1 base, the J end lost 6 bases, and 10 bases lay between the germline ends. In germline, CDR1 is SGHKS, CDR2 YYEKEE (reference sequence). The CDR3 sequence: CASSLSGGPEAFF. In DNA, the CDR3 is TGTGCCAGCAGCTTGTCTGGGGGACCTGAAGCTTTCTTT.

The chain uses TRBV20-1 and TRBJ2-3; perhaps TRBD1 as D (5 bases). The J call may be mistaken, given a closer DNA end match to TRBJ1-5. The CDR3 has 13 amino acids. Germline V gene lookup returns CDR1 DFQATT and CDR2 SNEGSKA (reference sequence). The CDR3 loop reads CSARGDSPGAQHF. CDR3 DNA sequence: TGCAGTGCTAGGGGGGACTCCCCGGGAGCGCAGCATTTT.

This chain uses TRBV29-1 with TRBJ2-7, with D possibly matching TRBD2 (5 bases). This CDR3 spans 12 amino acids. CDR1 is SQVTM, CDR2 ANQGSEA, per germline. Trimming pared 7 bases from V and 2 bases from J, leaving 12 bases between. For the CDR3, the DNA is TGCAGCGGTTTGGACTCCACCTACGAGCAGTACTTC. This gives the protein CSGLDSTYEQYF.

V and J are TRBV7-8 and TRBJ1-2, with TRBD1 matching over 7 bases. J lost 7 bases, V lost 4 bases, and 12 bases had no gene match. There are 15 residues in the CDR3. Germline CDR1 SGHVS, CDR2 FQNEAQ. The CDR3 region has the DNA TGTGCCAGCAGCTCAACCCCCGGGACAGAGACTGGCTACACCTTC. Protein sequence: CASSSTPGTETGYTF.

In its sample, this clonotype was seen many times. In DNA form, the CDR3 reads TGTGCCAGCAGTCCGTGGACAGGGGGCGGGACCACTGAAGCTTTCTTT. Translation: CASSPWTGGGTTEAFF. V is TRBV28 and J is TRBJ1-1; TRBD1 matches 11 bases. V was clipped by 5 bases and J by 4 bases; unmatched bases: 9. The CDR3 extends over 16 amino acids. Germline CDR1 and CDR2: MDHEN and SYDVKM.

This clonotype was detected many times. The rearrangement joins TRBV7-2 to TRBJ2-7, with D hard to call. CDR1 and CDR2 (germline): SGHTA, FQGNSA. Trimming cost V 0 bases and J 3 bases, with 6 bases left between them. The CDR3 loop spans 13 amino acids. The CDR3 reads CASSLAVGYEQYF. CDR3 bases: TGTGCCAGCAGCTTAGCGGTAGGCTACGAGCAGTACTTC. The full variable domain, its missing parts supplied by reference TRBV7-2 and TRBJ2-7, is GAGVSQSPSNKVTEKGKDVELRCDPISGHTALYWYRQSLGQGLEFLIYFQGNSAPDKSGLPSDRFSAERTGGSVSTLTIQRTQQEDSAVYLCASSLAVGYEQYFGPGTRLTVT.

V usage is TRBV2 and J usage is TRBJ1-5; weak D call: TRBD1 (5 bases). The germline V gene has CDR1 SNHLY and CDR2 FYNNEI. The V gene lost 6 bases and the J gene lost 0 bases, with 12 bases spanning the gap. The CDR3 covers 15 residues. CDR3 residues: CASRAGDVSNQPQHF. CDR3 DNA sequence: TGTGCCAGCAGGGCCGGGGACGTTAGCAATCAGCCCCAGCATTTT.

Ten or more counts support this clonotype. The chain has TRBV6-2 or TRBV6-3 and TRBJ1-1, with no clear D. This CDR3 region has 15 residues. V lost 5 bases to trimming and J lost 0 bases, with 13 bases between them. CDR1 and CDR2 (germline): MNHEY, SVGEGT. Written as DNA, the CDR3 is TGTGCCAGCAGTGAAGTCATTGGATTGAACACTGAAGCTTTCTTT. Its translation: CASSEVIGLNTEAFF.

This clonotype turned up a few times. The J gene is TRBJ1-4, the V gene TRBV7-2, with D unclear. The V end was cut by 0 bases, the J end by 2 bases, with 13 bases between. The CDR3 runs 17 residues. Per germline, CDR1 SGHTA and CDR2 FQGNSA. CDR3 region: CASSLAPGLGTNEKLFF. The CDR3, as DNA: TGTGCCAGCAGCTTAGCCCCAGGCCTGGGCACTAATGAAAAACTGTTTTTT.

This clonotype was detected ten times or more. The chain couples TRBV2 to TRBJ1-2; D gene uncertain. The CDR3 is 13 amino acids. V was shortened by 3 bases and J by 0 bases, with 5 bases between the two germline ends. Germline CDR1 and CDR2: SNHLY and FYNNEI. The CDR3 is CASSDRTNYGYTF. The CDR3 DNA is TGTGCCAGCAGTGATAGGACTAACTATGGCTACACCTTC.